This note documents a single TCR beta chain sequence. The antigen is undetermined. Sorted populations were all over 95% pure. The data derive from a study of beta chain features in type 1 diabetes. Broader study findings: Sequencing the cDNA could make cells with high TCR expression show up more than they should. Among patients with Type 1 diabetes, TCRB CDR3s were moderately but significantly shorter in every one of the four CD4+ subsets. Researchers reported that naive, central memory and Treg TCRB repertoires appeared more similar in patients than in healthy donors.

Expressed TCRB transcripts were sequenced because the isolated RNA had all been reverse transcribed beforehand. The method was immunoSEQ multiplex PCR; TCRdb's version includes in-frame clones alone and lacks a portion of them. Found here are some 240,000 clones, roughly 11% of them singletons; the top ten hold 1% to 1.5%. Specimen: central memory CD4+ T cells from blood. This TCR was recovered from a man between 18 and 35 years old in good health.

CDR3 in DNA: TGTGCCAGCAGCTTAGACAGGGGGCGCCCCGAGACCCAGTACTTC. Residues: CASSLDRGRPETQYF. The chain employs TRBV11-2 and TRBJ2-5; TRBD1 matches 8 bases. After removal of 0 bases from V and 5 bases from J, the junction contained 5 bases not matched to a gene. In germline, CDR1 is SGHAT, CDR2 FQNNGV. The CDR3 is made up of 15 amino acids.